This record concerns one T cell receptor beta chain sequence. Its antigen is still unknown. CDR3 length: 14 residues. Looked up from germline, CDR1 is ENHRY and CDR2 is SYGVKD. J was trimmed by 8 bases and V by 3 bases; bases with no gene match: 9. With 60 Vbeta and 13 Jbeta primers, the PCR was carried out. The repertoire was sequenced with immunoSEQ multiplex PCR; TCRdb's copy has only in-frame clones and lacks some. The data show some 140,000 clones, about 68% seen once. These data come from a study of cytomegalovirus exposure and HLA in healthy donors. Study results and caveats: There were approximately 150 TCR beta chains listed as cytomegalovirus-associated. A missense variant in DCLRE1C was later tied to TCR beta V- and J-gene trimming. Published work reported that the classifier diagnosed cytomegalovirus status with high specificity and sensitivity. Earlier findings revealed that most TCR beta V segments proved productive either about 90% or about 30% of the time.

The chain joins TRBV10-3 to TRBJ1-2; TRBD1 aligns across 7 bases. The sequencing input was PBMCs. The receptor's source is a man in his thirties or forties in good health and CMV-seronegative. The CDR3 DNA is TGTGCCATCAGTGAACGGGACAGAGATCGGGGCTACACCTTC. This gives the protein CAISERDRDRGYTF.